What follows are 30 T cell receptor beta chains derived from one specimen sequenced in a study of T cell repertoires in cytomegalovirus infection. MiXCR, applied by TCRdb to the reads, yields one record per CDR3 protein. The sample holds approximately 250,000 distinct CDR3 sequences, about 23% seen once. Input material: CD8+ T cells from PBMCs. The receptors derive from a human donor in good health (CMV status not recorded). Some clones in this sample may be carry-over from other donors' samples.

The chain joins TRBV6-6 to TRBJ1-5; no clear D. CDR1 is MNHNY, CDR2 SVGAGI, per germline (reference sequence). Trimming took off 8 bases at V and 5 bases at J, with 13 bases between the two ends. The CDR3 covers 13 residues. CDR3 nucleotides: TGTGCCAGCCGGCGAGGGTTCGATCAGCCCCAGCATTTT. Its protein product is CASRRGFDQPQHF.

The chain uses TRBV28 and TRBJ1-5; 8 positions match TRBD1. There are 15 residues in the CDR3. V lost 6 bases and J lost 1; bases outside the gene matches: 5. Germline assignment: CDR1 MDHEN and CDR2 SYDVKM. The CDR3 region has the DNA TGTGCCAGCAGCACGGACAGGGAGAGCAATCAGCCCCAGCATTTT. The encoded protein is CASSTDRESNQPQHF.

This clonotype was counted a few times. The chain has TRBV4-2 and TRBJ2-1; D not certain. Per the germline V gene, CDR1 is LGHNA and CDR2 is YNFKEQ. V was cut by 4 bases and J by 7 bases, with 8 bases left in between. CDR3 length: 12 amino acids. The CDR3: CASSPNGNEQFF. CDR3 nucleotide sequence: TGTGCCAGCAGCCCGAACGGGAATGAGCAGTTCTTC.

This clonotype has only a few counts. The genes are TRBV25-1 and TRBJ2-3, with D hard to call. The V end was cut by 5 bases, the J end by 6 bases, with 9 bases between. CDR1 is MGHDK and CDR2 is SYGVNS in the germline V gene. This CDR3 spans 12 amino acids. The CDR3 loop reads CASSPQSDTQYF. DNA of the CDR3: TGTGCCAGCAGTCCTCAGTCTGATACGCAGTATTTT.

This clonotype came up many times. V gene TRBV7-6 combines with J gene TRBJ2-1; 7 bases map to TRBD2. Per germline, CDR1 SGHVS and CDR2 FNYEAQ. This CDR3 region has 15 residues. V lost 5 bases, J lost 5 bases, and 9 bases stayed unmatched. Here the CDR3 reads CASSALAGVHNEQFF. In nucleotides, the CDR3 is TGTGCCAGCAGCGCCCTGGCGGGGGTCCACAATGAGCAGTTCTTC. The full variable domain, completed using reference TRBV7-6 and TRBJ2-1, is GAGVSQSPRYKVTKRGQDVALRCDPISGHVSLYWYRQALGQGPEFLTYFNYEAQQDKSGLPNDRFSAERPEGSISTLTIQRTEQRDSAMYRCASSALAGVHNEQFFGPGTRLTVL.

This sequence joins TRBV20-1 and TRBJ1-5; D gene uncertain. The germline V gene has CDR1 DFQATT and CDR2 SNEGSKA (reference sequence). The CDR3 sequence is 15 residues long. Trimming pared 3 bases from V and 1 base from J, leaving 13 bases between. The CDR3 spells CSASSGEESNQPQHF. As DNA, the CDR3 is TGCAGTGCTAGTTCTGGGGAGGAAAGCAATCAGCCCCAGCATTTT.

The chain recombines TRBV29-1 with TRBJ1-2; weak D call: TRBD1 (5 bases). V dropped 7 bases and J dropped 7 bases, with 16 bases sitting between them. Germline CDR1 and CDR2: SQVTM and ANQGSEA. The CDR3 is made up of 12 amino acids. The CDR3 spells CSALTEMSGYTF. The CDR3 DNA reads TGCAGCGCTTTGACAGAAATGTCTGGCTACACCTTC.

The V and J genes are TRBV20-1 and TRBJ2-3; D unclear. Trimming removed 0 bases from V and 14 bases from J, with 15 bases in between. Germline V gives CDR1 DFQATT, CDR2 SNEGSKA (reference sequence). The CDR3 runs to 12 residues. CDR3 protein: CSARDLAPVAYF. The CDR3 DNA reads TGCAGTGCTAGAGATTTAGCTCCCGTCGCGTATTTT.

This clonotype was seen at least ten times. The chain is built from TRBV27 and TRBJ1-5, with D unresolved. Germline V gives CDR1 MNHEY, CDR2 SMNVEV (reference sequence). Trimming removed 3 bases at V and 8 bases at J, with 11 bases between. CDR3 length: 13 residues. CDR3 protein: CASSLAKGEPQHF. CDR3 coding DNA: TGTGCCAGCAGTTTGGCCAAGGGAGAGCCCCAGCATTTT.

This chain joins TRBV7-8 and TRBJ2-3; 11 bases line up with TRBD2. J lost 4 bases, V lost 5 bases, and 5 bases had no gene match. CDR3 size: 15 residues. Germline V lookup: CDR1 SGHVS, CDR2 FQNEAQ. CDR3 amino acids: CASSATSGVADTQYF. CDR3 DNA: TGTGCCAGCAGCGCGACTAGCGGGGTGGCAGATACGCAGTATTTT.

This chain joins TRBV7-9 and TRBJ2-6; no definite D call. CDR1 and CDR2 (germline): SEHNR, FQNEAQ (reference sequence). Trimming took 5 bases from V and 4 from J, leaving 15 bases between them. CDR3 size: 16 residues. CDR3 coding DNA: TGTGCCAGCAGCGATCGGGTCCCTGAGGGGGCCAACGTCCTGACTTTC. Translated: CASSDRVPEGANVLTF.

This clonotype occurred a few times. V gene TRBV12-5 combines with J gene TRBJ1-1; no firm D call. Germline loops: CDR1 LGHNT, CDR2 FRNRAP. Trimming took off 2 bases at V and 0 bases at J, with 10 bases between the two ends. This CDR3 contains 15 residues. The DNA for the CDR3 is TGTGCTAGTGGTTTGCCCATGACCATGAACACTGAAGCTTTCTTT. Translating gives CASGLPMTMNTEAFF.

The V and J genes are TRBV28 and TRBJ2-1, with TRBD2 matching 7 bases. The J segment lost 0 bases and the V segment lost 4 bases, leaving 3 bases of the junction unmatched. Germline CDR1 reads MDHEN; CDR2 reads SYDVKM. The CDR3 has 15 amino acids. The CDR3 loop reads CASSWSGGSYNEQFF. CDR3 in DNA: TGTGCCAGCAGTTGGTCGGGGGGCTCCTACAATGAGCAGTTCTTC.

This clonotype was seen a few times. This chain joins TRBV28 and TRBJ2-7; possibly TRBD2 for D (6 bases). This CDR3 is built from 17 residues. The germline CDR1 and CDR2 sequences are MDHEN and SYDVKM. Trimming shortened V by 2 bases and J by 9 bases, and 26 bases separated the two germline ends. As DNA, the CDR3 is TGTGCCAGCAGTTTAAGTTTAGTTCCCAATCGCGACGGGGGGCAGTACTTC. Amino acid sequence: CASSLSLVPNRDGGQYF.

This clonotype was seen many times. The chain recombines TRBV7-6 with TRBJ2-2, with TRBD1 matching 8 bases. The CDR3 sequence is 15 residues long. CDR1 is SGHVS and CDR2 is FNYEAQ in the germline V gene. With V trimmed by 5 bases and J by 6 bases, 8 bases remained unmatched. The chain's CDR3 is CASSLGQGLSGELFF. The CDR3 DNA sequence: TGTGCCAGCAGCCTAGGACAGGGCCTCTCCGGGGAGCTGTTTTTT.

There are many counts of this clonotype. The chain uses TRBV7-9 and TRBJ1-1; a weak D match, TRBD1 (5 bases). In germline, CDR1 is SEHNR, CDR2 FQNEAQ (reference sequence). Trimming pared 5 bases from V and 7 bases from J, leaving 11 bases between. CDR3 length: 12 amino acids. For the CDR3, the DNA is TGTGCCAGCAGCCAATCGGGGGATGAAGCTTTCTTT. It codes for CASSQSGDEAFF.

V gene TRBV25-1 combines with J gene TRBJ1-2, with D uncertain. Trimming pared 7 bases from V and 3 bases from J, leaving 12 bases between. Germline CDR1 and CDR2: MGHDK and SYGVNS. The CDR3 has 13 residues. The CDR3 DNA sequence: TGTGCCAGCACCCTAGAGGGCGACTATGGCTACACCTTC. Its protein is CASTLEGDYGYTF.

This clonotype was counted ten times or more. The gene calls are TRBV7-2 and TRBJ2-7; 11 positions agree with TRBD1. Germline V gene data show CDR1 as SGHTA and CDR2 as FQGNSA. V shed 8 bases and J 7 bases; nucleotides not matched to a gene: 7. The CDR3 loop spans 13 amino acids. CDR3 coding DNA: TGTGCCAGCGGCGGACAGGGGGCGCGGGAGCAGTACTTC. Its protein is CASGGQGAREQYF.

The chain joins TRBV7-6 to TRBJ2-7; D is undetermined. Germline CDR1 is SGHVS and CDR2 is FNYEAQ. CDR3 length: 12 amino acids. Trimming left V 5 bases short and J 6 bases short, with 11 bases between. The CDR3 DNA is TGTGCCAGCAGCCACTACGCCGGCGAGCAGTACTTC. Translated: CASSHYAGEQYF.

This clonotype came up a few times. This chain links TRBV5-6 with TRBJ2-3, with D possibly matching TRBD2 (5 bases). The CDR3 is 13 amino acids. CDR1 is SGHDT, CDR2 YYEEEE, per germline. Trimming left V 3 bases short and J 6 bases short, with 11 bases between. The CDR3 loop is CASSYWTVDTQYF. DNA of the CDR3: TGTGCCAGCAGCTATTGGACTGTGGATACGCAGTATTTT.

This clonotype has a single count. This chain uses TRBV2 with TRBJ2-4, with D perhaps assigned TRBD1 or TRBD2 (5 bases each). The CDR3 has 12 amino acids. Trimming took 10 bases from V and 3 from J, leaving 10 bases between them. In germline, CDR1 is SNHLY, CDR2 FYNNEI. The CDR3 nucleotides read TGTGCCACCCGGGACCTCAAAAACATTCAGTACTTC. Its translation is CATRDLKNIQYF.

This clonotype was detected only a few times. The chain links TRBV2 to TRBJ2-5, with 7 positions matching TRBD2. Germline V gene data show CDR1 as SNHLY and CDR2 as FYNNEI. Losses at the gene ends were 2 bases for V and 5 bases for J; bases not matched to a gene: 8. This CDR3 spans 15 amino acids. CDR3 sequence (DNA): TGTGCCAGCAGTGAAAGCGGGGTACCCGAGGAGACCCAGTACTTC. Amino acid sequence: CASSESGVPEETQYF.

There are a few counts of this clonotype. A junction end diverges from the germline sequence, so it may reflect a read error. The chain recombines TRBV2 with TRBJ2-5, with TRBD1 matching 7 bases. Germline lookup yields CDR1 SNHLY and CDR2 FYNNEI. The CDR3 totals 11 residues. Here the CDR3 DNA reads TGTGCCAGCAGCCGACAGGGAATGGGCGACTTC. Translation gives CASSRQGMGDF.

In DNA form, the CDR3 reads TGTGCTAGTGGCATCCCCCCCCTAGCGGGAAAGAGCTCCTACAATGAGCAGTTCTTC. It encodes CASGIPPLAGKSSYNEQFF. The rearrangement uses TRBV12-5 and TRBJ2-1, with 9 bases lining up with TRBD2. The CDR3 length is 19 residues. Germline assignment: CDR1 LGHNT and CDR2 FRNRAP. V was pared by 6 bases and J by 0 bases, with 15 bases of the junction left unmatched.

This clonotype has only one observation. CDR3 residues: CASSQAFKGSGTEAFF. The CDR3 nucleotides read TGTGCCAGCAGCCAAGCATTTAAGGGTTCCGGCACTGAAGCTTTCTTT. The V call is TRBV3-1, the J call TRBJ1-1, with D unclear. Germline V gene sequence: CDR1 LGHDT, CDR2 YNNKEL (reference sequence). The length of the CDR3 is 16 residues. V lost 1 base, J lost 4 bases, and 16 bases lay in between.

Ten or more counts support this clonotype. The gene calls are TRBV12-3 or TRBV12-4 and TRBJ1-1; weak D call: TRBD1 (6 bases). The CDR3 runs 13 residues. The germline V and J ends were trimmed by 6 bases and 4 bases, with 12 bases remaining between them. CDR3 sequence reads: CASREGGGTEAFF. CDR3 in DNA: TGTGCCAGCAGGGAAGGGGGTGGCACTGAAGCTTTCTTT.

This clonotype was recorded a few times. This chain joins TRBV30 and TRBJ2-3, with D maybe TRBD1 (7 bases). Germline loops: CDR1 GTSNPN, CDR2 SVGIG (reference sequence). Between the trimmed V and J ends, which lost 3 bases and 5 bases, there was a span of 18 bases. The CDR3 spans 15 residues. The CDR3 region is CAWSLQGRPRDTQYF. The CDR3 nucleotides are TGTGCCTGGAGCCTACAGGGGAGGCCCAGAGATACGCAGTATTTT.

The CDR3 nucleotides are TGCAGCGTTCTAGCCGAAGGCGGCGAGCAGTACTTC. Translated: CSVLAEGGEQYF. The J gene is TRBJ2-7, the V gene TRBV29-1, with a possible D match to TRBD2 (5 bases). CDR1 is SQVTM and CDR2 is ANQGSEA in the germline V gene. The CDR3 has 12 residues. Trimming pared 5 bases from V and 6 bases from J, leaving 14 bases between.

The chain carries TRBV7-3 and TRBJ2-5; tentative D call: TRBD2 (7 bases). Germline CDR1 and CDR2: SGHTA and FQGTGA. V lost 5 bases and J lost 5, with 18 bases in between. The CDR3 has 15 residues. CDR3 loop: CASSPMGGGPETQYF. The DNA for the CDR3 is TGTGCCAGCAGCCCAATGGGGGGGGGGCCCGAGACCCAGTACTTC. The whole variable domain, remainder taken from reference TRBV7-3 and TRBJ2-5, is GAGVSQTPSNKVTEKGKYVELRCDPISGHTALYWYRQSLGQGPEFLIYFQGTGAADDSGLPNDRFFAVRPEGSVSTLKIQRTERGDSAVYLCASSPMGGGPETQYFGPGTRLLVL.

This sequence joins TRBV7-9 and TRBJ1-6, with D perhaps TRBD1 (5 bases). The CDR3 covers 17 residues. The V end lost 5 bases, the J end lost 3 bases, and 17 bases lay between the germline ends. Germline V lookup: CDR1 SEHNR, CDR2 FQNEAQ (reference sequence). The CDR3 DNA follows: TGTGCCAGCAGCACCACCAGGGAAAGGTTCTATAATTCACCCCTCCACTTT. Translation: CASSTTRERFYNSPLHF.